This T cell receptor (beta chain) was observed in a study of a mutant IDH1 vaccine in newly diagnosed glioma. Study in general: Most had both radiotherapy and temozolomide beforehand; others had only one. Findings and caveats of the study: Patients mounted vaccine-induced immune responses in almost 95% of cases.

Sequencing was performed with immunoSEQ multiplex PCR; in TCRdb, only in-frame clones are kept and a portion is missing. The table records 80,000 to 100,000 clones, approximately 80% of them present only once. Time point indicated: baseline, week 1 (first vaccination visit). Treatment reported: pre-vaccination baseline after standard-of-care therapy. Every donor had a new WHO grade 3 or 4 astrocytoma that was IDH1-mutant, with loss of nuclear ATRX. This clone was observed a few times. Its antigen is unidentified. This CDR3 contains 15 residues. Germline-derived CDR1 and CDR2 are MNHEY and SMNVEV (reference sequence). V was shortened by 5 bases and J by 0 bases, with 11 bases between the two germline ends.

The V gene is TRBV27, the J gene TRBJ2-1, with D perhaps TRBD2 (6 bases). This clonotype was sampled from a man in his forties with glioma. Some clones in this sample may be carry-over from other donors' samples. Sequencing was performed on PBMCs, taken from a glioma patient treated with radiotherapy, temozolomide or both. In DNA form, the CDR3 reads TGTGCCAGCAGTCTCGGAGGGACCTCCTACAATGAGCAGTTCTTC. Amino acid sequence: CASSLGGTSYNEQFF.